A selection of T cell receptor beta chains follows, all from one sample in a study of early T cells in non-severe SARS-CoV-2 infection. Via MiXCR, TCRdb re-called the 5' RACE reads, giving one row per CDR3 protein. The profile shows around 56,000 distinct CDR3 sequences, roughly 8.2% of them singletons. The material sequenced was whole blood, taken at baseline. These receptors came from an adult who was a healthcare worker with PCR-confirmed SARS-CoV-2 infection or an uninfected control (not recorded which). Both conserved end residues are part of each CDR3. The D gene is left open where the match is weak. Size tells how often a clone was seen (once, few, many) or the class of an expanded clone, and some rows leave it out.

j_call	d_call	clone_size	v_call	cdr3_nt	cdr3_aa
TRBJ2-7	.	many	TRBV16	TGTGCCAGCAGCCAATCCCACGAGCAGTACTTC	CASSQSHEQYF
TRBJ2-5	TRBD1	few	TRBV6-6	TGTGCCAGCAGTTATCAGGGGGCTGAGACCCAGTACTTC	CASSYQGAETQYF
TRBJ1-4	TRBD1	few	TRBV11-2	TGTGCCAGCAGCCGAAATCCGGGGGACAGGGCTAATGAAAAACTGTTTTTT	CASSRNPGDRANEKLFF
TRBJ2-3	.	.	TRBV7-2	TGTGCCAGCAGCTTTCCATTCACAGGGGGTTACGCTAGCGGGATCACAGATACGCAGTATTTT	CASSFPFTGGYASGITDTQYF
TRBJ1-1	.	.	TRBV12-3/TRBV12-4	TGTGCCAGCAGGCCGGGGGGTCTGGGCACTGAAGCTTTCTTT	CASRPGGLGTEAFF
TRBJ2-3	TRBD2	few	TRBV24-1	TGTGCCACCAGTGATAATCTAGCGGGAAACTCAGATACGCAGTATTTT	CATSDNLAGNSDTQYF
TRBJ2-1	TRBD2	few	TRBV5-1	TGCGCCAGCAGCTTGGAGAGCGGGAGTTTCAATGAGCAGTTCTTC	CASSLESGSFNEQFF
TRBJ1-2	.	.	TRBV4-1	TGCGCCAGCAGCCAAGATCTAGATGGCTACACCTTC	CASSQDLDGYTF
TRBJ1-1	.	many	TRBV5-1	TGCGCCAGCAGCTGGGAGACACTGAACACTGAAGCTTTCTTT	CASSWETLNTEAFF
TRBJ2-2	TRBD2	few	TRBV29-1	TGCAGCGTTGGGCATCTAGCGGGCACCGGGGAGCTGTTTTTT	CSVGHLAGTGELFF
TRBJ2-1	.	many	TRBV20-1	TGCAGTGCCCGGGGGTGGGTTTACAATGAGCAGTTCTTC	CSARGWVYNEQFF
TRBJ2-3	.	few	TRBV12-3/TRBV12-4	.	CASSSSSLAGGRARTDTQYF
TRBJ2-7	.	many	TRBV3-1	TGTGCCAGCAGCCCAAGGGACGGGATCTACGAGCAGTACTTC	CASSPRDGIYEQYF
TRBJ2-7	TRBD2	many	TRBV28	TGTGCCAGCAGATACGGGACTAGAGATGAGCAGTACTTC	CASRYGTRDEQYF
TRBJ1-6	.	many	TRBV5-1	TGCGCCAGCAGCCCGGACCCCGTGGCTGTCTATAATTCACCCCTCCACTTT	CASSPDPVAVYNSPLHF
TRBJ1-5	.	few	TRBV30	TGTGCCTGGAACAGGCAGGACAACCAGCCCCAGCATTTT	CAWNRQDNQPQHF
TRBJ2-7	.	.	TRBV4-1	TGCGCCAGCAGCCAAGAACCCTACGAGCAGTACTTC	CASSQEPYEQYF
TRBJ1-4	TRBD1	many	TRBV7-8	TGTGCCAGCAGTGTTTGGAGGGGGCGGAATGAAAAACTGTTTTTT	CASSVWRGRNEKLFF
TRBJ2-7	.	.	TRBV28	TGTGCCAGCAGTTTGGCAACCTACGAGCAGTACTTC	CASSLATYEQYF
TRBJ2-3	TRBD1	.	TRBV6-5	TGTGCCAGCAGTTACGGGACGGGACAGGGGATTCATACGCAGTATTTT	CASSYGTGQGIHTQYF
TRBJ2-3	TRBD2	few	TRBV25-1	TGTGCCAGCAGTGAATCGTTGCTAGCGGGAGATACGCAGTATTTT	CASSESLLAGDTQYF
TRBJ2-2	TRBD2	many	TRBV12-3/TRBV12-4	TGTGCCAGCAGTTTGGTGCGGGAGGGCCAGGACACCGGGGAGCTGTTTTTT	CASSLVREGQDTGELFF
TRBJ2-5	TRBD2	few	TRBV12-3/TRBV12-4	TGTGCCAGCAGTTTGAGCGGGATGGGTGAGACCCAGTACTTC	CASSLSGMGETQYF
TRBJ2-1	.	.	TRBV6-2/TRBV6-3	TGTGCGGTGGCGGATACCTACAATGAGCAGTTCTTC	CAVADTYNEQFF
TRBJ2-4	.	few	TRBV7-6	TGTGCCAGCAGCCCCGGGCCTCTACGGGACAAAAACATTCAGTACTTC	CASSPGPLRDKNIQYF
TRBJ2-1	.	many	TRBV20-1	TGCAGTGCTAGAGAAGACGAAGGGTCCTACAATGAGCAGTTCTTC	CSAREDEGSYNEQFF